One sample yielded the 27 T cell receptor beta chains listed below, sequenced in a study of T cell responses to AZD1222 COVID-19 vaccine. Produced via immunoSEQ multiplex PCR; TCRdb's table is partial and in-frame only. The sample yields about 31,000 clones, roughly 90% seen once. Specimen: peripheral blood, collected 28 days after the second AZD1222 dose. Receptors were obtained from an adult who received the AZD1222 COVID-19 vaccine.

The chain is built from TRBV7-2 and TRBJ2-7, with 9 bases aligning to TRBD1. Germline-derived CDR1 and CDR2 are SGHTA and FQGNSA. The CDR3 runs 15 residues. V was clipped by 5 bases and J by 9 bases; unmatched bases: 14. CDR3 loop: CASSQRDRASSGQYF. The CDR3, as DNA: TGTGCCAGCAGCCAGAGGGACAGGGCCTCCTCCGGGCAGTACTTC.

The V and J genes are TRBV12-3 or TRBV12-4 and TRBJ1-5, with TRBD1 as a possible D gene (6 bases). The ends were cut back, 7 bases at V and 4 bases at J, with 11 bases in the middle. The CDR3 loop spans 13 amino acids. This CDR3 is CASTEQGNQPQHF. In DNA form, the CDR3 reads TGTGCCAGCACCGAACAGGGAAATCAGCCCCAGCATTTT.

The genes are TRBV27 and TRBJ2-5, with TRBD1 as a possible D gene (6 bases). The germline V gene has CDR1 MNHEY and CDR2 SMNVEV (reference sequence). Trimming shortened V by 5 bases and J by 3 bases, and 16 bases separated the two germline ends. This CDR3 is built from 15 residues. CDR3 nucleotides: TGTGCCAGCAGTATATGGACAGCCGGGGAAGAGACCCAGTACTTC. Its protein is CASSIWTAGEETQYF.

As DNA, the CDR3 is TGTGCCAGCAGTGAGGGACCTTATAGCAATCAGCCCCAGCATTTT. This codes for CASSEGPYSNQPQHF. The chain combines TRBV2 with TRBJ1-5; D is perhaps TRBD1 (5 bases). Trimming took 3 bases from V and 0 from J, leaving 9 bases between them. The CDR3 spans 15 residues. Germline CDR1 reads SNHLY; CDR2 reads FYNNEI.

This clone appeared a few times. The J gene is TRBJ2-7, the V gene TRBV6-5; possibly TRBD1 for D (6 bases). Trimming removed 4 bases from V and 0 bases from J, with 13 bases in between. Looked up from germline, CDR1 is MNHEY and CDR2 is SVGAGI. The CDR3 loop spans 15 amino acids. The DNA of the CDR3 is TGTGCCAGCAGTTTGATGACAGGCGCCTCCTACGAGCAGTACTTC. This codes for CASSLMTGASYEQYF.

The gene calls are TRBV15 and TRBJ1-3, with TRBD1 identical over 7 bases. Looked up from germline, CDR1 is LNHNV and CDR2 is YYDKDF (reference sequence). With V trimmed by 5 bases and J by 0 bases, 4 bases remained unmatched. CDR3 length equals 15 residues. The CDR3 is CATSRRQGSGNTIYF. CDR3 DNA: TGTGCCACCAGCCGTCGACAGGGCTCTGGAAACACCATATATTTT.

The chain employs TRBV27 and TRBJ2-1; 9 bases line up with TRBD2. The CDR3 length is 15 residues. The trim removed 7 bases at V and 6 bases at J, leaving 10 bases unmatched. Germline CDR1 MNHEY, CDR2 SMNVEV (reference sequence). CDR3 sequence reads: CASIRRGGLFNEQFF. In DNA, the CDR3 is TGTGCCAGCATCAGGCGGGGGGGCCTGTTCAATGAGCAGTTCTTC.

The genes are TRBV19 and TRBJ1-2, with 8 bases that match TRBD1. The CDR3 extends over 15 amino acids. Trimming at V came to 7 bases and at J to 8 bases, leaving 15 bases not matched to a gene. Germline V CDR1 and CDR2: LNHDA, SQIVND (reference sequence). The CDR3: CASTSPRGTGQGYTF. CDR3 sequence (DNA): TGTGCCAGTACCTCTCCCAGGGGGACAGGTCAAGGCTACACCTTC.

The chain recombines TRBV6-5 with TRBJ1-1, with a tentative D call TRBD1 (5 bases). Germline V lookup: CDR1 MNHEY, CDR2 SVGAGI. V lost 3 bases to trimming and J lost 5 bases, with 16 bases between them. The CDR3 runs to 15 residues. DNA for the CDR3: TGTGCCAGCAGTTATTCCAGGGCCGGGGGGACTGAAGCTTTCTTT. Protein: CASSYSRAGGTEAFF.

V and J are TRBV28 and TRBJ1-1; no clear D gene. V gave up 3 bases and J gave up 5 bases, with 19 bases separating them. Germline CDR1 reads MDHEN; CDR2 reads SYDVKM. The CDR3 covers 16 residues. The CDR3 region is CASSLDFASGGTEAFF. CDR3 nucleotide sequence: TGTGCCAGCAGTTTGGACTTTGCCAGCGGCGGGACTGAAGCTTTCTTT.

The J gene is TRBJ1-1, the V gene TRBV7-9; no clear D gene. The CDR3 loop spans 12 amino acids. Germline V gene data show CDR1 as SEHNR and CDR2 as FQNEAQ (reference sequence). V gave up 4 bases and J gave up 1 base, with 4 bases separating them. The CDR3 coding sequence is TGTGCCAGCAGCTCGTGGAACACTGAAGCTTTCTTT. This sequence encodes CASSSWNTEAFF. Complete variable domain (other parts from reference TRBV7-9 and TRBJ1-1): DTGVSQNPRHKITKRGQNVTFRCDPISEHNRLYWYRQTLGQGPEFLTYFQNEAQLEKSRLLSDRFSAERPKGSFSTLEIQRTEQGDSAMYLCASSSWNTEAFFGQGTRLTVV.

The chain has TRBV6-5 and TRBJ1-3; no clear D. Germline values: CDR1 MNHEY, CDR2 SVGAGI. V was clipped by 6 bases and J by 0 bases, with 12 bases between them. The CDR3 has 15 residues. As DNA, the CDR3 is TGTGCCAGCAGGGCCTCGGCGAACTCTGGAAACACCATATATTTT. This gives the protein CASRASANSGNTIYF.

The CDR3 sequence: CASSQGTDRETYTF. CDR3 bases: TGTGCCAGCAGCCAAGGTACGGACAGGGAGACCTACACCTTC. J is TRBJ1-2 and V is TRBV14, with 8 bases fitting TRBD1. This CDR3 comprises 14 residues. In germline, CDR1 is SGHDN, CDR2 FVKESK. Trimming cost V 1 base and J 10 bases; bases outside gene matches: 8.

This rearrangement joins TRBV15 to TRBJ1-5, with D possibly being TRBD1 (5 bases). CDR1 and CDR2 (germline): LNHNV, YYDKDF (reference sequence). The CDR3 runs 14 residues. V was clipped by 0 bases and J by 7 bases, with 10 bases between them. The CDR3 region is CATSREKGPQPQHF. In DNA, the CDR3 is TGTGCCACCAGCAGAGAGAAGGGACCACAGCCCCAGCATTTT.

The sample holds one count of this clone. The CDR3 spells CAISAGTGIEAFF. The CDR3 coding sequence is TGTGCCATCAGTGCCGGGACGGGGATTGAAGCTTTCTTT. This sequence joins TRBV10-3 and TRBJ1-1, with D maybe TRBD1 (5 bases). The length of the CDR3 is 13 residues. The V gene's germline CDR1 is ENHRY and CDR2 SYGVKD. Trimming stripped 4 bases from V and 7 bases from J, with 13 bases between.

The CDR3 loop reads CASSQGLPDRGQGGYTF. The CDR3 coding sequence is TGTGCCAGCAGCCAAGGTTTACCGGACAGGGGGCAAGGTGGCTACACCTTC. The chain carries TRBV3-1 (or the pseudogene TRBV3-2) and TRBJ1-2, with 11 bases that match TRBD1. The germline CDR1 and CDR2 sequences are LGHDT and YNNKEL (reference sequence). The CDR3 is 17 residues long. V lost 1 base and J lost 7; bases outside the gene matches: 11.

V gene TRBV6-5 combines with J gene TRBJ2-7; a possible D gene is TRBD2 (6 bases). The CDR3 spans 13 residues. CDR1 MNHEY and CDR2 SVGAGI come from the germline V gene. Trimming left V 2 bases short and J 5 bases short, with 10 bases between. The CDR3 nucleotides read TGTGCCAGCAGTTACCGAGGCGGGGACGAGCAGTACTTC. This encodes CASSYRGGDEQYF.

This clone was counted only a few times. This rearrangement joins TRBV4-3 to TRBJ1-2; D is ambiguous. CDR1 and CDR2 from the germline V gene are LGHNA and YSLEER. CDR3 length equals 12 residues. Trimming cost V 4 bases and J 4 bases, with 7 bases left between them. In DNA form, the CDR3 reads TGCGCCAGCAGCCCAAAAAGCTATGGCTACACCTTC. It codes for CASSPKSYGYTF.

V gene TRBV19 combines with J gene TRBJ2-2; 7 positions agree with TRBD1. CDR1 LNHDA and CDR2 SQIVND come from the germline V gene (reference sequence). CDR3 length equals 15 residues. With 5 bases clipped from V and 2 bases from J, the junction kept 5 bases outside the gene matches. The CDR3 sequence: CASSSGTANTGELFF. The CDR3 DNA is TGTGCCAGTAGTTCCGGGACAGCAAACACCGGGGAGCTGTTTTTT.

V gene TRBV3-1 (or the pseudogene TRBV3-2) combines with J gene TRBJ1-2, with 7 nucleotides matching TRBD1. Germline V gene data show CDR1 as LGHDT and CDR2 as YNNKEL (reference sequence). J was trimmed by 5 bases and V by 4 bases; bases with no gene match: 7. The CDR3 is 14 residues long. The chain's CDR3 is CASSRKPTGYGYTF. The CDR3 DNA follows: TGTGCCAGCAGCCGGAAACCGACAGGGTATGGCTACACCTTC.

This clone turned up a few times. The genes are TRBV20-1 and TRBJ1-2; TRBD1 is a possible D gene (6 bases). Per the germline V gene, CDR1 is DFQATT and CDR2 is SNEGSKA (reference sequence). V was shortened by 6 bases and J by 7 bases, with 12 bases between the two germline ends. The CDR3 length is 11 residues. CDR3 DNA: TGCAGTGCAGCCGGGGGCCTTGGCTACACCTTC. This sequence encodes CSAAGGLGYTF.

Only one count was recorded for this clone. The chain recombines TRBV6-4 with TRBJ1-1, with D uncertain. Per the germline V gene, CDR1 is MRHNA and CDR2 is SNTAGT. This CDR3 is built from 14 residues. Deletions cut 5 bases from V and 0 bases from J, with 10 bases between. CDR3 in DNA: TGTGCCAGCAGTTTGACGGGCATGAACACTGAAGCTTTCTTT. This translates into CASSLTGMNTEAFF.

The rearrangement joins TRBV20-1 to TRBJ2-5; 7 positions match TRBD1. The CDR3 is made up of 12 amino acids. Looked up from germline, CDR1 is DFQATT and CDR2 is SNEGSKA (reference sequence). The J segment lost 5 bases and the V segment lost 3 bases, leaving 3 bases of the junction unmatched. CDR3 in amino acids: CSASDRDETQYF. CDR3 DNA: TGCAGTGCTAGTGACAGGGACGAGACCCAGTACTTC.

The genes are TRBV5-1 and TRBJ2-7, with D maybe TRBD1 (6 bases). Germline CDR1 and CDR2: SGHRS and YFSETQ. This CDR3 has 11 amino acids. Deletions cut 3 bases from V and 6 bases from J, with 7 bases between. The CDR3 spells CASSSTGEQYF. CDR3 nucleotide sequence: TGCGCCAGCAGCTCGACAGGCGAGCAGTACTTC.

This clone was observed a single time. The genes are TRBV19 and TRBJ1-4; no clear D. V was shortened by 9 bases and J by 1 base, with 12 bases between the two germline ends. The germline gives CDR1 LNHDA, CDR2 SQIVND (reference sequence). The CDR3 is made up of 14 amino acids. Here the CDR3 DNA reads TGTGCCAGCACCCAAATAGGAACTAATGAAAAACTGTTTTTT. This gives the protein CASTQIGTNEKLFF. The full variable domain, completed using reference TRBV19 and TRBJ1-4, is DGGITQSPKYLFRKEGQNVTLSCEQNLNHDAMYWYRQDPGQGLRLIYYSQIVNDFQKGDIAEGYSVSREKKESFPLTVTSAQKNPTAFYLCASTQIGTNEKLFFGSGTQLSVL.

The chain employs TRBV3-1 (or the pseudogene TRBV3-2) and TRBJ2-5; tentatively, D is TRBD2 (5 bases). Trimming removed 11 bases at V and 5 bases at J, with 15 bases between. This CDR3 has 12 amino acids. Looked up from germline, CDR1 is LGHDT and CDR2 is YNNKEL (reference sequence). CDR3 nucleotides: TGTGCCGTGTCCGGAGGCCAGGAGACCCAGTACTTC. Its translation is CAVSGGQETQYF.

V and J are TRBV5-8 and TRBJ2-6; D not certain. The CDR3 is 12 residues long. CDR1 and CDR2 from the germline V gene are SGHTS and YDEGEE. The ends were cut back, 6 bases at V and 6 bases at J, with 7 bases in the middle. This chain's CDR3 is CASTYAANVLTF. As DNA, the CDR3 is TGTGCCAGCACATACGCGGCCAACGTCCTGACTTTC.